This T cell receptor (beta chain) stems from a study of cytomegalovirus exposure and HLA in healthy donors. Overall study findings and caveats: The study flagged approximately 180 TCR beta chains as cytomegalovirus-associated. HLA alleles showed associations with 16,951 TCR beta sequences in a later analysis, at a 0.05 false discovery rate.

Amplification used 60 Vbeta primers and 13 Jbeta primers. Some clones are missing from TCRdb's copy, which holds only in-frame ones; the method was immunoSEQ multiplex PCR. Of some 110,000 clones in the sample, less than 85% are singletons; the top ten hold more than 8%. V dropped 1 base and J dropped 7; count of bases not matched to a gene: 12. Germline CDR1 is SGHRS and CDR2 is YFSETQ. The CDR3 extends over 16 amino acids. Remarks on this clone: Antigen: not known.

This chain links TRBV5-1 with TRBJ1-2; TRBD1 matches 8 bases. Material for sequencing was PBMCs. This receptor was obtained from a man aged 40-50 years in good health and CMV-seropositive. The CDR3 here is CASSLRAGQGAFGYTF. The CDR3 region has the DNA TGCGCCAGCAGCTTGAGGGCCGGGCAGGGGGCTTTTGGCTACACCTTC.